This T cell receptor (beta chain) is from a study of identical twins. CDR1 and CDR2 (germline): ENHRY, SYGVKD. After removal of 6 bases from V and 8 bases from J, the junction contained 9 bases not matched to a gene. CDR3 length: 15 residues. One entry per CDR3 protein, called by TCRdb with MiXCR from the 5' RACE reads. The sample records a few hundred thousand distinct CDR3 sequences, roughly 12% being singletons. The same data also went into a second study, on yellow fever vaccine responses in identical twins.

This rearrangement joins TRBV10-3 to TRBJ2-2, with 10 nucleotides matching TRBD1. The receptor's source is a young woman in good health. Sequenced input: memory (CD45RO+) T cells sorted from blood. The DNA for the CDR3 is TGTGCCATCAGGTCAGGGACAGGGGCTACGGGGGAGCTGTTTTTT. This translates into CAIRSGTGATGELFF.